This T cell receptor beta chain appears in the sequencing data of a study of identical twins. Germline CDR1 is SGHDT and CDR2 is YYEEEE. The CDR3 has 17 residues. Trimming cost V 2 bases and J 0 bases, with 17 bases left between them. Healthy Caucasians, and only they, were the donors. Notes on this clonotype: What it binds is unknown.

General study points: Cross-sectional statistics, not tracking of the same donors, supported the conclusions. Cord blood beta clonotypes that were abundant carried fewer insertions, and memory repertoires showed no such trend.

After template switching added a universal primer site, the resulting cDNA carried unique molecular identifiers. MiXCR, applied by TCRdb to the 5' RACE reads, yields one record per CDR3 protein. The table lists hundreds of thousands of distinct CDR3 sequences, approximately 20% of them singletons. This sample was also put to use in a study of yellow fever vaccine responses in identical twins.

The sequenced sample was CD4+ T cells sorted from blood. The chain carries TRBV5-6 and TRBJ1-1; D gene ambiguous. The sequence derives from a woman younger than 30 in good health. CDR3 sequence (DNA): TGTGCCAGCAGCTTAGGCTTCAGCCTTTTTATGAACACTGAAGCTTTCTTT. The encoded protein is CASSLGFSLFMNTEAFF.